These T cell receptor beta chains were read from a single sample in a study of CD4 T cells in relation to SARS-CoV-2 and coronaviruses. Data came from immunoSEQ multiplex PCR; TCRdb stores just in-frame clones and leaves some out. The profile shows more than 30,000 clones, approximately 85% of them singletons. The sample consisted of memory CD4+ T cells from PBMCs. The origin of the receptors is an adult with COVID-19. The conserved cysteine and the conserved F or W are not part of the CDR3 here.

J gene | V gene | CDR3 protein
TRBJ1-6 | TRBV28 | ASSLRFRIFSPLH
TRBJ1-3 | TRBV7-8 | ASTRLQGSGGNTIY
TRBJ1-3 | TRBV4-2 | ASSHGQWSSGNTIY
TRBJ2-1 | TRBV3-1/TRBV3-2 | ASSQGPSSYNEQF
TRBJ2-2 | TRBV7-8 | ASSLARTRRGELF
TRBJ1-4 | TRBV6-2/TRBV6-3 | ASSYTDSGQNKLF
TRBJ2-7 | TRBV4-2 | ASSQEASGRAYEQY
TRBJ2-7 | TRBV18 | ASSPGPGEQY
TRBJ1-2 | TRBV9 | ASSASSRDRAAGYT
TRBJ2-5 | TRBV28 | ASRRGAGGPGETQY
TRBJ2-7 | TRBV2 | ASSGTSGLYEQY
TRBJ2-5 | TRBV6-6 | ASKRDLQETQY
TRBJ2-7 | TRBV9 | ASSVAAGVAYEQY
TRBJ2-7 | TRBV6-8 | ASRGQDPSLEQY
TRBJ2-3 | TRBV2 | ASSEDRGNTDTQY
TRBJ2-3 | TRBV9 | ASSVAGGLTDTQY
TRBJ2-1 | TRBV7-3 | ASSLSQAINEQF
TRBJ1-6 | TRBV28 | ASSSPGQPLH
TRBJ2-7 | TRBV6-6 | ASSAGTGRYEQY
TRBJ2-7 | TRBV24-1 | ATSDATGTGTFGEQY
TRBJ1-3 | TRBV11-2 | ASSWRGLNTIY
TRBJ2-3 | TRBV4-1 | ASSRSWLAGYTDTQY
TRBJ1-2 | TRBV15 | ATSGHRGGGYT